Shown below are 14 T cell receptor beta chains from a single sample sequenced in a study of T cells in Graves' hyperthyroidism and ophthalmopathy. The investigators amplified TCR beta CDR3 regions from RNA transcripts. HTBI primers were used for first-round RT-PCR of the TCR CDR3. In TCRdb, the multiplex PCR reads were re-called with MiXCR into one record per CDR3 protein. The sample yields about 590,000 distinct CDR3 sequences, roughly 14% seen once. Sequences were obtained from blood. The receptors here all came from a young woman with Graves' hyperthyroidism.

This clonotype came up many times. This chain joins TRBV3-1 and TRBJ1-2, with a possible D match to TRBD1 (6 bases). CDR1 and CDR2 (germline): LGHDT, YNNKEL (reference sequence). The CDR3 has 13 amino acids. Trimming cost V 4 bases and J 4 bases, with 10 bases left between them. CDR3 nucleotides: TGTGCCAGCAGCCCAACAGGGACCTATGGCTACACCTTC. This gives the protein CASSPTGTYGYTF. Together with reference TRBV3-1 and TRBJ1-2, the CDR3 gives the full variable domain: DTAVSQTPKYLVTQMGNDKSIKCEQNLGHDTMYWYKQDSKKFLKIMFSYNNKELIINETVPNRFSPKSPDKAHLNLHINSLELGDSAVYFCASSPTGTYGYTFGSGTRLTVV.

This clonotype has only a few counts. CDR3 amino acids: CASGYRDSYGYTF. The CDR3 region has the DNA TGCGCCAGCGGGTACCGGGACAGCTATGGCTACACCTTC. The chain employs TRBV10-2 and TRBJ1-2; 7 nucleotides match TRBD1. V dropped 8 bases and J dropped 4; count of bases not matched to a gene: 7. Germline loops: CDR1 WSHSY, CDR2 SAAADI. This CDR3 is built from 13 residues.

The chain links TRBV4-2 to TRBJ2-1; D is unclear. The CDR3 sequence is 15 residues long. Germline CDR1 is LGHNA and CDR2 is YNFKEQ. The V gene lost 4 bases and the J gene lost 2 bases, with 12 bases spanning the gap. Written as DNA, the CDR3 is TGTGCCAGCAGCCCAGTTGCGCAGACCTACAATGAGCAGTTCTTC. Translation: CASSPVAQTYNEQFF.

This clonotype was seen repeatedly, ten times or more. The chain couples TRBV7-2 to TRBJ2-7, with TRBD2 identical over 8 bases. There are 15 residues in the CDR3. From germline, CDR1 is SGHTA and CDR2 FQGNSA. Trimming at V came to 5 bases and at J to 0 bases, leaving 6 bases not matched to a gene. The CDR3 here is CASSKGLGNSYEQYF. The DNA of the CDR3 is TGTGCCAGCAGCAAGGGACTAGGGAACTCCTACGAGCAGTACTTC. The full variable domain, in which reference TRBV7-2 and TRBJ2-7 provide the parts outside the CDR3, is GAGVSQSPSNKVTEKGKDVELRCDPISGHTALYWYRQSLGQGLEFLIYFQGNSAPDKSGLPSDRFSAERTGGSVSTLTIQRTQQEDSAVYLCASSKGLGNSYEQYFGPGTRLTVT.

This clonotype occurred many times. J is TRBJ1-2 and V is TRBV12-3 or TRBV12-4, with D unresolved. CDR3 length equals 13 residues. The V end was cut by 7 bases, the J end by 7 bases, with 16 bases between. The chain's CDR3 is CASTKVLGGGYTF. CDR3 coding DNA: TGTGCCAGCACTAAGGTACTGGGCGGTGGCTACACCTTC.

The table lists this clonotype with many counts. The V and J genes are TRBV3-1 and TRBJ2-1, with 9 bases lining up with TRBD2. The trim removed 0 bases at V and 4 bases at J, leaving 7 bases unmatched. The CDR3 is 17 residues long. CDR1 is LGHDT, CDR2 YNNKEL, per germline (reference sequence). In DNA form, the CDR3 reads TGTGCCAGCAGCCAAGATCAGGGACTAGCTAGTTACAATGAGCAGTTCTTC. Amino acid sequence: CASSQDQGLASYNEQFF.

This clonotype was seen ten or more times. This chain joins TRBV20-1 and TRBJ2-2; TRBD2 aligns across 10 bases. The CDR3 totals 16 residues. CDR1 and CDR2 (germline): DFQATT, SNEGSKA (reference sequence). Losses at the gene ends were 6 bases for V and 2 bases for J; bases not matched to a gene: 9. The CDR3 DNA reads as TGCAGTGCGAGGGATCGGACTAGCGGTAACACCGGGGAGCTGTTTTTT. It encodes CSARDRTSGNTGELFF.

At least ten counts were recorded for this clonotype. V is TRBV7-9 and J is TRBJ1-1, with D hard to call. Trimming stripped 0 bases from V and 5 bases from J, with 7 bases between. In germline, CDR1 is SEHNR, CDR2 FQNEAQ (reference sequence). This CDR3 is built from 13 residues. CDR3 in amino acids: CASSLAVETEAFF. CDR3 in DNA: TGTGCCAGCAGCTTAGCGGTGGAAACTGAAGCTTTCTTT.

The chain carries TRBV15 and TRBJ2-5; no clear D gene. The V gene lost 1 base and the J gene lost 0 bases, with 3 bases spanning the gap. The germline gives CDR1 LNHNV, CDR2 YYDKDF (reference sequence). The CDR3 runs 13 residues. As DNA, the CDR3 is TGTGCCACCAGCAGAGTCTACCAAGAGACCCAGTACTTC. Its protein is CATSRVYQETQYF.

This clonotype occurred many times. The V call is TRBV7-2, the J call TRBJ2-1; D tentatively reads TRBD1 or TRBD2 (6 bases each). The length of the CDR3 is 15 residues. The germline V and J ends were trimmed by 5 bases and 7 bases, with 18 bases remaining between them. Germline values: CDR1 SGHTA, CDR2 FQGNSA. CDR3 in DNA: TGTGCCAGCAGCCCAAGGGGGGAGGCTTTTAATGAGCAGTTCTTC. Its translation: CASSPRGEAFNEQFF.

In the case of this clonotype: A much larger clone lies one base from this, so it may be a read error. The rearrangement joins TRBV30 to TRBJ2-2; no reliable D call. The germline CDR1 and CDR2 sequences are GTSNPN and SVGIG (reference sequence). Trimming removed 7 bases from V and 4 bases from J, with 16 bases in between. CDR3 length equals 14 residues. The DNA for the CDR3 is TGTGCCTCAACCTGGATGAATTCCACCGGGGAGCTGTTTTTT. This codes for CASTWMNSTGELFF.

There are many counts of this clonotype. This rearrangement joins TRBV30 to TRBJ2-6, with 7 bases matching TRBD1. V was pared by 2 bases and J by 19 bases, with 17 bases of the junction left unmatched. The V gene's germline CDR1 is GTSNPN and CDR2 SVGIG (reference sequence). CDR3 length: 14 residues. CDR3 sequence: CAWSPDRVLSDRTF. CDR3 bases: TGTGCCTGGAGTCCTGACAGGGTTTTAAGCGATCGAACTTTC. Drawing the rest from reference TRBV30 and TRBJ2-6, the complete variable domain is SQTIHQWPATLVQPVGSPLSLECTVEGTSNPNLYWYRQAAGRGLQLLFYSVGIGQISSEVPQNLSASRPQDRQFILSSKKLLLSDSGFYLCAWSPDRVLSDRTFGAGSRLTVL.

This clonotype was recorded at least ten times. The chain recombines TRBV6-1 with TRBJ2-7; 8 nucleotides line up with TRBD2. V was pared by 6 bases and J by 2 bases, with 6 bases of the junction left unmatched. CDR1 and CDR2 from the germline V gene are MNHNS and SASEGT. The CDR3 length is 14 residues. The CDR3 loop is CASRLAEGAYEQYF. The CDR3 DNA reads TGTGCCAGCAGACTAGCGGAGGGTGCCTACGAGCAGTACTTC.

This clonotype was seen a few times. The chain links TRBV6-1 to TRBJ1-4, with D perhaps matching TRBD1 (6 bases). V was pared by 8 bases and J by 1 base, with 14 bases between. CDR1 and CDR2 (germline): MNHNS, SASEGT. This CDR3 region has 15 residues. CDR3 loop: CASLRGFGTNEKLFF. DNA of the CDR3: TGTGCCAGCCTCAGGGGTTTCGGAACTAATGAAAAACTGTTTTTT.